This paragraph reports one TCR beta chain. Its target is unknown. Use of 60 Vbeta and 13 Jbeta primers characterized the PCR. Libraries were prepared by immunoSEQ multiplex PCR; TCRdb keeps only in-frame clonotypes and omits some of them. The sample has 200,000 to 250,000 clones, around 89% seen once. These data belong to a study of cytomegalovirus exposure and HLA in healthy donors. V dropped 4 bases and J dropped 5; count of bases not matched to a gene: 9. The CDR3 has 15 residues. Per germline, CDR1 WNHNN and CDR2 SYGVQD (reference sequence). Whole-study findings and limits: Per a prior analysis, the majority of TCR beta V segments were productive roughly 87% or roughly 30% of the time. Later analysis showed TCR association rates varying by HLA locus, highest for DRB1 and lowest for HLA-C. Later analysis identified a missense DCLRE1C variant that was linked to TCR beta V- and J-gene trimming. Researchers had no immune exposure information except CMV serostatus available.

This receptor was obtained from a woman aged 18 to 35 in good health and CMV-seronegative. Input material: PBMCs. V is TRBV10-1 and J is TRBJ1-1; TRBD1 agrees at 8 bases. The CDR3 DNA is TGCGCCAGCAGTGGGGGACAGGCAAGAAGGACTGAAGCTTTCTTT. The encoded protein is CASSGGQARRTEAFF.